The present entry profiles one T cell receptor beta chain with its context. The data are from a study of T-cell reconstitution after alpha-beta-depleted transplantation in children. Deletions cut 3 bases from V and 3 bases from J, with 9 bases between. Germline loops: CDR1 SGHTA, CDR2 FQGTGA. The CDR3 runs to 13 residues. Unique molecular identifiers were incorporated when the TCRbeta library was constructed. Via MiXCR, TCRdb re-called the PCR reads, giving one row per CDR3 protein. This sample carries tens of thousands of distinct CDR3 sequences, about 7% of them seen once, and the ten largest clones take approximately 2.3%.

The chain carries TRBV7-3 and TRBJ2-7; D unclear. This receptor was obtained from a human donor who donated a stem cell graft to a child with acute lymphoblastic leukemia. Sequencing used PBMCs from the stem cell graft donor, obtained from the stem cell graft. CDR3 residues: CASSFTQFYEQYF. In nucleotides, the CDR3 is TGTGCCAGCAGCTTTACACAGTTCTACGAGCAGTACTTC.